This TCR beta chain came from a study of blood T cell repertoires in COVID-19. The table came from immunoSEQ multiplex PCR; TCRdb's copy has only in-frame clones and leaves some out. The sample holds over 110,000 clones, approximately 84% seen once. CDR3 length: 14 amino acids. Germline-derived CDR1 and CDR2 are SQVTM and ANQGSEA. Trimming pared 2 bases from V and 6 bases from J, leaving 16 bases between. The sequenced material came from PBMCs or T cells enriched from blood (not recorded which). This receptor was taken from a man aged 45-60 years in a cohort exposed to, infected with or recovered from COVID-19 (not recorded which). The chain recombines TRBV29-1 with TRBJ1-1, with D tentatively TRBD1 (6 bases). This chain's CDR3 is CSVERGGKSSEAFF. As DNA, the CDR3 is TGCAGCGTTGAAAGAGGGGGAAAATCCTCTGAAGCTTTCTTT.